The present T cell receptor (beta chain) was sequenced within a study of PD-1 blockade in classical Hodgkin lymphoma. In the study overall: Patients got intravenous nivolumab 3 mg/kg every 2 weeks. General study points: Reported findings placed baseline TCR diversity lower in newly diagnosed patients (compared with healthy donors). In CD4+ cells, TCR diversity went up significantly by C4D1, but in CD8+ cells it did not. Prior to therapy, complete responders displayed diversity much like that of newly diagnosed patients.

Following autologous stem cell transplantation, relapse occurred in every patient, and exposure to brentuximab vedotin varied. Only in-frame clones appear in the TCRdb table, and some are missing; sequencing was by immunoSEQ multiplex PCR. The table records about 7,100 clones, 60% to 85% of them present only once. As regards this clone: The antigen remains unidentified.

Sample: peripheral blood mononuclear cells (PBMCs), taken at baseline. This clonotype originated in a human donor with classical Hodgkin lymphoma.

The CDR3 nucleotides are TGTGCCAGCAGCGCGGGACCGTACAACTCACCCCTCCACTTT. Residues: CASSAGPYNSPLHF. The V and J genes are TRBV6-1 and TRBJ1-6; tentatively, D is TRBD1 (5 bases). Per the germline V gene, CDR1 is MNHNS and CDR2 is SASEGT. There are 14 residues in the CDR3. The V end was cut by 6 bases, the J end by 10 bases, with 16 bases between.